The rows below give T cell receptor beta chains drawn from one sample of a study of blood T cell repertoires in COVID-19. The assay was immunoSEQ multiplex PCR, and TCRdb's table has in-frame clones only and misses some. The table lists approximately 380,000 clones, around 85% of them singletons. The sequencing input was peripheral blood. Receptors originate from a young woman with acute or convalescent COVID-19. Each CDR3 is given with its conserved first and last residue. Fields, in order: D gene, J gene, clone size, V gene, CDR3 DNA, CDR3 protein. D genes are given only for firm matches. Size is stated for part of the rows, as once, few or many counts, or as a class when the clone is expanded.

- | TRBJ1-2 | - | TRBV9 | TGTGCCAGCAGCGTAGACGAGGGATCTGGCTACACCTTC | CASSVDEGSGYTF
TRBD2 | TRBJ2-3 | - | TRBV19 | TGTGCCAGTAGTCCGGGACTAGCGGGGGGCACAGATACGCAGTATTTT | CASSPGLAGGTDTQYF
TRBD2 | TRBJ2-7 | - | TRBV6-5 | TGTGCCAGCACGGTTATAGCGGGGACCTACGAGCAGTACTTC | CASTVIAGTYEQYF
TRBD2 | TRBJ2-1 | few | TRBV3-1/TRBV3-2 | TGTGCCAGCAGCCAAGATGGGACTAGCAATGAGCAGTTCTTC | CASSQDGTSNEQFF
TRBD1 | TRBJ2-1 | - | TRBV2 | TGTGCCAGCAGTATCATCGCGGGGACAGGGGCCTCTGCGGATTACAATGAGCAGTTCTTC | CASSIIAGTGASADYNEQFF
TRBD2 | TRBJ2-3 | - | TRBV12-5 | TGTGCTAGTGGGCCGGGACTAGCGGGAGAATCCGCTACGCAGTATTTT | CASGPGLAGESATQYF
TRBD1 | TRBJ2-7 | - | TRBV9 | TGTGCCAGCAGCGCCTCGTACAGGGGCGAGCAGTACTTC | CASSASYRGEQYF
- | TRBJ2-3 | - | TRBV2 | TGTGCCAGCAGTTCTAGATTACGCACAGATACGCAGTATTTT | CASSSRLRTDTQYF
- | TRBJ2-1 | - | TRBV18 | TGTGCCAGCTCACCATCGCTAGCCAATGAGCAGTTCTTC | CASSPSLANEQFF
TRBD1 | TRBJ1-5 | few | TRBV7-9 | TGTGCCAGCAGCTTATGGACCGGGACAGATAGCAATCAGCCCCAGCATTTT | CASSLWTGTDSNQPQHF
- | TRBJ2-5 | - | TRBV10-2 | TGCGCCAGCAGTGCCCAGGGACAAGAGACCCAGTACTTC | CASSAQGQETQYF
- | TRBJ2-3 | - | TRBV6-5 | TGTGCCAGCAGCTCCTCGGATACGCAGTATTTT | CASSSSDTQYF
- | TRBJ2-5 | - | TRBV4-1 | TGCGCCAGCAGCCTTAAGGGGCCCGGTACTACCCAAGAGACCCAGTACTTC | CASSLKGPGTTQETQYF
TRBD1 | TRBJ1-5 | few | TRBV6-5 | TGTGCCAGTGGACAGGGTCGTCAACCCCAGCATTTT | CASGQGRQPQHF
- | TRBJ1-5 | - | TRBV10-3 | TGTGCCATCAGTAGCAACTATAGCAATCAGCCCCAGCATTTT | CAISSNYSNQPQHF
TRBD2 | TRBJ2-5 | once | TRBV9 | TGTGCCAGCAGCGGTAGCGGGGATGGCCGGGAGACCCAGTACTTC | CASSGSGDGRETQYF
- | TRBJ1-2 | - | TRBV27 | TGTGCCAGCAGTACAGGTTATAGCTATGGCTACACCTTC | CASSTGYSYGYTF
TRBD1 | TRBJ2-2 | once | TRBV5-6 | TGTGCCAGCAGCCCGGGACAGGGAAACACCGGGGAGCTGTTTTTT | CASSPGQGNTGELFF
TRBD1 | TRBJ2-2 | - | TRBV28 | TGTGCCAGCAGTTTAACATCTGCCGGGACAGGGGCCGGGGAGCTGTTTTTT | CASSLTSAGTGAGELFF
- | TRBJ1-3 | - | TRBV30 | TGTGCCTGGAGGCCAGGGAAAGCTGGAAACACCATATATTTT | CAWRPGKAGNTIYF